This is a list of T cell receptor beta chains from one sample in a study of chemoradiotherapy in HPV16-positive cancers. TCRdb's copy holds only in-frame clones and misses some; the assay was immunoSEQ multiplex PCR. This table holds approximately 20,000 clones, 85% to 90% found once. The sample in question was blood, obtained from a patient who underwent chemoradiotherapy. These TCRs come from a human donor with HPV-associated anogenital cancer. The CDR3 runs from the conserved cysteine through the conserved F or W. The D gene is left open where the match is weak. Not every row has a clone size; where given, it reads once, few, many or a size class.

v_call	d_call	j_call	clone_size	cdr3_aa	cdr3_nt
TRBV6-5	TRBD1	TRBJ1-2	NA	CASSYSGQRYNYGYTF	TGTGCCAGCAGTTACTCGGGACAGCGCTATAACTATGGCTACACCTTC
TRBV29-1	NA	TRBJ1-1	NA	CSVGIHTEAFF	TGCAGCGTTGGCATCCACACTGAAGCTTTCTTT
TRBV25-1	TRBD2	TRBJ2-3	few	CASSRSGGADTQYF	TGTGCCAGCAGTAGGAGCGGGGGGGCAGATACGCAGTATTTT
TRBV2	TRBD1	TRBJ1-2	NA	CASNPQGGGYTF	TGTGCCAGCAACCCACAGGGGGGGGGCTACACCTTC
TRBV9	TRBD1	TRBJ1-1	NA	CASSVDRGSTEAFF	TGTGCCAGCAGCGTAGACAGGGGTTCTACTGAAGCTTTCTTT
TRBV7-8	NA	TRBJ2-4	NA	CASSFSTGLAKNIQYF	TGTGCCAGCAGTTTCAGCACCGGTTTAGCCAAAAACATTCAGTACTTC
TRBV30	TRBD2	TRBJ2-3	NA	CAWIRSGGVSDTQYF	TGTGCCTGGATTAGGAGCGGGGGGGTGTCAGATACGCAGTATTTT
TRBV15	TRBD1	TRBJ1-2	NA	CATSRDLQGAGGYTF	TGTGCCACCAGCAGAGATCTACAGGGGGCAGGTGGCTACACCTTC
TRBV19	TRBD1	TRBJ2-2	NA	CASSMRTGENTGELFF	TGTGCCAGTAGTATGCGGACAGGGGAGAACACCGGGGAGCTGTTTTTT
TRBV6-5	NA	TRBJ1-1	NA	CASSPNQGWGTEAFF	TGTGCCAGCAGTCCGAACCAGGGTTGGGGCACTGAAGCTTTCTTT
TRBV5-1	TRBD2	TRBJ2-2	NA	CASNLAGNTGELFF	TGCGCCAGCAACCTAGCGGGGAACACCGGGGAGCTGTTTTTT
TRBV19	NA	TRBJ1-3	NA	CASSIDSGNTIYF	TGTGCCAGTAGTATAGACTCTGGAAACACCATATATTTT
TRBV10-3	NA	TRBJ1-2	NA	CAIGEEGRNGYTF	TGTGCCATAGGGGAAGAGGGGAGGAATGGCTACACCTTC
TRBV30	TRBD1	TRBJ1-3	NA	CAWSVYAGTGIGNTIYF	TGTGCCTGGAGTGTATACGCCGGGACAGGGATAGGAAACACCATATATTTT
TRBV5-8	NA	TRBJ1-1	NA	CASSLDTGGNTEAFF	TGTGCCAGCAGCTTGGATACGGGGGGGAACACTGAAGCTTTCTTT
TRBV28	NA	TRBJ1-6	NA	CASSDTQGSSYNSPLHF	TGTGCCAGCAGTGACACTCAGGGGAGCTCCTATAATTCACCCCTCCACTTT